The next 19 T cell receptor beta chains were all read from a single sample in a study of cytomegalovirus exposure and HLA in healthy donors. The primer mix had 60 Vbeta and 13 Jbeta primers. Some clones are missing from TCRdb's copy, which holds only in-frame ones; the method was immunoSEQ multiplex PCR. The data contain under 80,000 clones, less than 85% of them singletons. The sequenced sample was PBMCs. These receptor sequences come from a woman aged 25 to 39 in good health and CMV-seronegative.

This CDR3 is CASSQLRDSQLYGYTF. The CDR3 bases are TGCGCCAGCAGTCAGCTCCGGGACAGCCAACTCTATGGCTACACCTTC. The chain combines TRBV23-1 with TRBJ1-2, with 7 bases aligning to TRBD1. TRBV23-1 is sorted into the ORF group, with uncertain function. There are 16 residues in the CDR3. The V and J ends lost 3 bases and 4 bases, in that order; junction bases with no gene match: 11.

This clone was seen only a few times. The junction differs from germline at one of its ends, possibly a read error. This chain links TRBV6-5 with TRBJ1-3; D is ambiguous. Germline CDR1 MNHEY, CDR2 SVGAGI. The CDR3 length is 15 residues. The CDR3, as DNA: TGCGCCAGCAGTCACATCGGGAGCTCTGGAAACACCATATATTTT. Amino acids: CASSHIGSSGNTIYF.

The chain uses TRBV27 and TRBJ2-7; weak D call: TRBD1 (6 bases). The CDR3 is 14 residues long. Germline V gene lookup returns CDR1 MNHEY and CDR2 SMNVEV (reference sequence). Deletions cut 6 bases from V and 2 bases from J, with 14 bases between. CDR3 in amino acids: CASSLEGGTYEQYF. The CDR3 DNA follows: TGTGCCAGCAGCCTGGAAGGGGGAACCTACGAGCAGTACTTC.

This clone was detected only a few times. The chain is built from TRBV30 and TRBJ2-5; tentatively, D is TRBD2 (5 bases). Germline CDR1 and CDR2: GTSNPN and SVGIG (reference sequence). V was cut by 0 bases and J by 6 bases, with 14 bases left in between. The CDR3 runs to 14 residues. Here the CDR3 DNA reads TGTGCCTGGAGTGTCTTCGGGGTTCGGAAGACCCAGTACTTC. As protein: CAWSVFGVRKTQYF.

This clone was detected a few times. Different DNA sequences within this sample yield the same CDR3. The CDR3: CSVVLKEKTAYEQYF. The DNA for the CDR3 is TGCAGCGTTGTTCTCAAGGAAAAAACAGCCTACGAGCAGTACTTC. J is TRBJ2-7 and V is TRBV29-1; no definite D call. The CDR3 loop spans 15 amino acids. V lost 4 bases and J lost 2, with 18 bases in between. Germline lookup yields CDR1 SQVTM and CDR2 ANQGSEA.

The J gene is TRBJ2-5, the V gene TRBV7-2; D uncertain. The CDR3 has 13 residues. Germline values: CDR1 SGHTA, CDR2 FQGNSA. V was trimmed by 3 bases and J by 1 base, leaving 6 bases between them. The CDR3 bases are TGTGCCAGCAGCTTGCCGGTCCAAGAGACCCAGTACTTC. Residues: CASSLPVQETQYF.

The chain has TRBV7-2 and TRBJ2-3; a possible D gene is TRBD2 (6 bases). Trimming pared 3 bases from V and 1 base from J, leaving 11 bases between. CDR1 and CDR2 (germline): SGHTA, FQGNSA. The CDR3 extends over 15 amino acids. CDR3 sequence (DNA): TGTGCCAGCAGCTTGGTGCGGGGCCGCACAGATACGCAGTATTTT. This codes for CASSLVRGRTDTQYF.

V gene TRBV28 combines with J gene TRBJ2-5; D is perhaps TRBD1 (6 bases). CDR3 length equals 14 residues. Trimming took 5 bases from V and 4 from J, leaving 14 bases between them. CDR1 is MDHEN and CDR2 is SYDVKM in the germline V gene. CDR3 DNA: TGTGCCAGCAGTCCAGGGGTTGCTGGAGAGACCCAGTACTTC. Translated, it gives CASSPGVAGETQYF. The whole variable domain, filled in from reference TRBV28 and TRBJ2-5, reads DVKVTQSSRYLVKRTGEKVFLECVQDMDHENMFWYRQDPGLGLRLIYFSYDVKMKEKGDIPEGYSVSREKKERFSLILESASTNQTSMYLCASSPGVAGETQYFGPGTRLLVL.

CDR3 sequence: CASSRTGTGNYEQYF. The CDR3 bases are TGTGCCAGTAGTCGGACCGGGACTGGAAACTACGAGCAGTACTTC. V is TRBV19 and J is TRBJ2-7; tentative D call: TRBD2 (6 bases). V lost 5 bases and J lost 3, with 17 bases in between. The CDR3 has 15 amino acids. Germline V gene sequence: CDR1 LNHDA, CDR2 SQIVND (reference sequence).

Only one count was recorded for this clone. At one boundary the junction diverges from the germline segment, which might be a read error. The chain is built from TRBV19 and TRBJ2-4; D gene ambiguous. Germline CDR1 LNHDA, CDR2 SQIVND (reference sequence). The CDR3 is made up of 18 amino acids. CDR3 loop: CVSSINSGPILAKNIQYF. The CDR3 nucleotides read TGTGTCAGTAGTATCAATAGTGGTCCAATTCTAGCCAAAAACATTCAGTACTTC.

The rearrangement joins TRBV5-1 to TRBJ1-1, with 10 bases that match TRBD1. Germline lookup yields CDR1 SGHRS and CDR2 YFSETQ. Unmatched junction bases numbered 5, after V lost 0 bases and J lost 3 bases. The CDR3 length is 16 residues. In DNA form, the CDR3 reads TGCGCCAGCAGCTTGGCCCTGGGACAGGGGTACACTGAAGCTTTCTTT. Protein product: CASSLALGQGYTEAFF.

This chain joins TRBV28 and TRBJ2-5; TRBD1 aligns across 8 bases. The germline V gene has CDR1 MDHEN and CDR2 SYDVKM. The junction had 8 bases not matched to a gene; V was cut back by 6 bases and J by 5 bases. The CDR3 consists of 14 residues. The DNA of the CDR3 is TGTGCCAGCAGCCCAACTACAGGGGGGGAGACCCAGTACTTC. Translating it yields CASSPTTGGETQYF.

This chain connects TRBV6-6 to TRBJ2-3, with D perhaps matching TRBD2 (6 bases). The CDR3 totals 16 residues. Trimming shortened V by 6 bases and J by 3 bases, and 19 bases separated the two germline ends. In germline, CDR1 is MNHNY, CDR2 SVGAGI (reference sequence). CDR3 nucleotides: TGTGCCAGCAGGCTAACGACTAGTGGAATAACAGATACGCAGTATTTT. It specifies CASRLTTSGITDTQYF.

The chain couples TRBV5-1 to TRBJ2-1; TRBD2 agrees at 14 bases. This CDR3 contains 18 residues. Germline V gives CDR1 SGHRS, CDR2 YFSETQ. V lost 4 bases and J lost 4; bases outside the gene matches: 10. In DNA form, the CDR3 reads TGCGCCAGCAGCCCGTGGACTAGCGGGAGGTCGAATTACAATGAGCAGTTCTTC. Protein sequence: CASSPWTSGRSNYNEQFF.

The gene calls are TRBV29-1 and TRBJ2-1, with D perhaps matching TRBD2 (6 bases). Germline V gene sequence: CDR1 SQVTM, CDR2 ANQGSEA. Trimming removed 5 bases at V and 1 base at J, with 9 bases between. This CDR3 comprises 13 residues. In DNA, the CDR3 is TGCAGCGTTAGACTAGTGTCCTACAATGAGCAGTTCTTC. Translation: CSVRLVSYNEQFF.

In this sample, this clone is medium-sized. The chain is built from TRBV25-1 and TRBJ1-4, with 7 bases fitting TRBD1. The CDR3 is made up of 14 amino acids. Germline lookup yields CDR1 MGHDK and CDR2 SYGVNS. Unmatched junction bases numbered 1, after V lost 2 bases and J lost 4 bases. CDR3 nucleotide sequence: TGTGCCAGCAGTGAAGGGACAGTTAATGAAAAACTGTTTTTT. Amino acid sequence: CASSEGTVNEKLFF. The full variable domain, rest sourced from reference TRBV25-1 and TRBJ1-4, is EADIYQTPRYLVIGTGKKITLECSQTMGHDKMYWYQQDPGMELHLIHYSYGVNSTEKGDLSSESTVSRIRTEHFPLTLESARPSHTSQYLCASSEGTVNEKLFFGSGTQLSVL.

This clone was recorded a few times. The chain employs TRBV25-1 and TRBJ2-1, with 7 bases fitting TRBD1. The V gene end was trimmed by 10 bases and the J gene end by 7 bases; junction bases not matched to a gene: 7. The germline V gene encodes CDR1 MGHDK and CDR2 SYGVNS. CDR3 length: 12 residues. The CDR3 spells CATDAQGNEQFF. The CDR3 bases are TGTGCCACCGACGCACAGGGGAATGAGCAGTTCTTC.

This clone occurred a few times. The chain links TRBV10-1 to TRBJ2-1; 11 bases agree with TRBD2. This CDR3 contains 15 residues. CDR1 WNHNN and CDR2 SYGVQD come from the germline V gene (reference sequence). Losses at the gene ends were 2 bases for V and 11 bases for J; bases not matched to a gene: 8. CDR3 amino acids: CASSEGPGLAVKQFF. The CDR3 DNA follows: TGCGCCAGCAGTGAGGGACCGGGACTAGCGGTTAAGCAGTTCTTC.

V usage is TRBV4-1 and J usage is TRBJ2-1, with D unresolved. Deletions cut 1 base from V and 2 bases from J, with 12 bases between. Germline loops: CDR1 MGHRA, CDR2 YSYEKL. The CDR3 spans 16 residues. The CDR3 is CASSQGLLEPYNEQFF. Here the CDR3 DNA reads TGCGCCAGCAGCCAAGGGCTCCTCGAACCCTACAATGAGCAGTTCTTC.